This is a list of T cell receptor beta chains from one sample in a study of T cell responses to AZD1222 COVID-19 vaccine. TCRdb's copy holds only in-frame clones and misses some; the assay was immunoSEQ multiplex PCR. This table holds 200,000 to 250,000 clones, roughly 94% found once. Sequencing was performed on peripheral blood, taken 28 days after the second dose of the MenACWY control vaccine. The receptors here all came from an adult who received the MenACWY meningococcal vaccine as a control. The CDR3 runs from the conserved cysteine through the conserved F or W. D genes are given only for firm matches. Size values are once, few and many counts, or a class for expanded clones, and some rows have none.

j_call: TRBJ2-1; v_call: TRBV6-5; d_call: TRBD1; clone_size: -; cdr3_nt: TGTGCCAGCAGTACCACAGGGGCGATCTACAATGAGCAGTTCTTC; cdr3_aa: CASSTTGAIYNEQFF
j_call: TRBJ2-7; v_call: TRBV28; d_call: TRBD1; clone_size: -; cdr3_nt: TGTGCCAGCAGTCGTCCCGGGACAGAATACGAGCAGTACTTC; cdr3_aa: CASSRPGTEYEQYF
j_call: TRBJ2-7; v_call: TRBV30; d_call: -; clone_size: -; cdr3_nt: TGTGCCTGGAGTGTACCGGCAGGACTCTACGAGCAGTACTTC; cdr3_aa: CAWSVPAGLYEQYF
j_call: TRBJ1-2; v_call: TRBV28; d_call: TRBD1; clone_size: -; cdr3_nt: TGTGCCAGCAGTTTATGGTCCTCGACAGGGCTTGGCTACACCTTC; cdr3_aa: CASSLWSSTGLGYTF
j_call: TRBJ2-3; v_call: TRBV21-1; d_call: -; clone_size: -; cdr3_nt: TGTGCCAGCAGCAAAGCCCTCGAAGCGGGGGTGTTTAGCACAGATACGCAGTATTTT; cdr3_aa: CASSKALEAGVFSTDTQYF
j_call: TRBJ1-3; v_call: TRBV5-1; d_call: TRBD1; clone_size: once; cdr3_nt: TGCGCCAGCAGCCAACAGGGGGCTGCAAGAAACACCATATATTTT; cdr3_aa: CASSQQGAARNTIYF
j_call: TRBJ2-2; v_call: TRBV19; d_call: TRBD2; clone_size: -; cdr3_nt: TGTGCCAGTAAGCTAGCGGGGAACAGTCTCGGGGAGCTGTTTTTT; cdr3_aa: CASKLAGNSLGELFF
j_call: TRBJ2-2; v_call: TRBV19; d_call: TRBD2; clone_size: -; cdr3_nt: TGTGCCAGTAGAGTTGCGGGAGGCCGTACCGGGGAGCTGTTTTTT; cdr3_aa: CASRVAGGRTGELFF
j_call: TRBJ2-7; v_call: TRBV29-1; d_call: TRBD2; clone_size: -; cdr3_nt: TGCAGCGTTGGAGCTAGCGGGAGTTTAAGTGAGCAGTACTTC; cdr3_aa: CSVGASGSLSEQYF
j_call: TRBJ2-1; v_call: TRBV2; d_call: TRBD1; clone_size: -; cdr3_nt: TGTGCCAGCAGGAGGACAGGGGGTTTCTATGAGCAGTTCTTC; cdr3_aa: CASRRTGGFYEQFF
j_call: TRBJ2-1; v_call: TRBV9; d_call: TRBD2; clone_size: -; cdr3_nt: TGTGCCAGCAGCGAGGGGGGACTAGCGGACTACAATGAGCAGTTCTTC; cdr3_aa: CASSEGGLADYNEQFF
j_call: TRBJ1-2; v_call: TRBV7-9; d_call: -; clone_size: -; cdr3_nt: TGTGCCAGCAGCCTTACAGGGTATGGCTACACCTTC; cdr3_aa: CASSLTGYGYTF
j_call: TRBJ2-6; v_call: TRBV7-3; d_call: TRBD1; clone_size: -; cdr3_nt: TGTGCCAGCAGCTCCCAGGGGGAAGGGAACTCTGGGGCCAACGTCCTGACTTTC; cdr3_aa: CASSSQGEGNSGANVLTF
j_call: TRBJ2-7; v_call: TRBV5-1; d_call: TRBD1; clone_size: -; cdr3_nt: TGCGCCAGCAGCTTGGGGGACCGGGACAGGGGGCTCCAGTACTTC; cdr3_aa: CASSLGDRDRGLQYF
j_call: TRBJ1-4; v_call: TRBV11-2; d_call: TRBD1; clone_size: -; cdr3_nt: TGTGCCAGCAGCTTGGGCTCTGGACAGGGTAATGAAAAACTGTTTTTT; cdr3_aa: CASSLGSGQGNEKLFF
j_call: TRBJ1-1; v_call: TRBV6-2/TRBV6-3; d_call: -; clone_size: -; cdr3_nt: TGTGCCAGCAGTTCAACCGGGAACACTGAAGCTTTCTTT; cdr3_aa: CASSSTGNTEAFF
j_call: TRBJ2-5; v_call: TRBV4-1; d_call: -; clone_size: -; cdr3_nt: TGCGCCAGCAGCCAAGGACTTCAAGAGACCCAGTACTTC; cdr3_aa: CASSQGLQETQYF
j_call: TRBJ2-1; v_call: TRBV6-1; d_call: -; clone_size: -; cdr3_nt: TGTGCCAGCAGTGAAGCCCTACATTATGAGCAGTTCTTC; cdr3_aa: CASSEALHYEQFF
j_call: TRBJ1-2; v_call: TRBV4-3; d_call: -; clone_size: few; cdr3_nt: TGCGCCAGCAGCTATGCTCTGGAGGGAAATAAGGGCTACACCTTC; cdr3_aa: CASSYALEGNKGYTF
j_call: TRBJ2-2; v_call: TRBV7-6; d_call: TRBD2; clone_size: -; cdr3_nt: TGTGCCAGCAGCTCTCCCGGGACTAGCGGGAGGGGCACCGGGGAGCTGTTTTTT; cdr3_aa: CASSSPGTSGRGTGELFF
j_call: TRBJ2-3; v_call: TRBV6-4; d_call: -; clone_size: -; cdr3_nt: TGTGCCAGCAAGAGCAACTCCACAGATACGCAGTATTTT; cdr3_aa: CASKSNSTDTQYF
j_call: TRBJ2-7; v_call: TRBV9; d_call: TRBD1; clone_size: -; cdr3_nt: TGTGCCAGCAGCGAGGGGACAGGGAGGTACGAGCAGTACTTC; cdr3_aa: CASSEGTGRYEQYF
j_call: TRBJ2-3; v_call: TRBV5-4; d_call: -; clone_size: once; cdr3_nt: TGTGCCAGCAGCTGGGGGGAGCCCACAGATACGCAGTATTTT; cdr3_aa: CASSWGEPTDTQYF
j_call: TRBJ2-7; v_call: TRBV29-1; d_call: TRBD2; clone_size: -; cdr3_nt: TGCAGCGTTGTACGGCTAGCGGGCTCCTACGAGCAGTACTTC; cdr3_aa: CSVVRLAGSYEQYF
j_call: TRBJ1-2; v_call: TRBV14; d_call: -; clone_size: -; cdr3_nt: TGTGCCAGCAGCCAAGGAGGGAACTTTGGCTACACCTTC; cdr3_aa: CASSQGGNFGYTF
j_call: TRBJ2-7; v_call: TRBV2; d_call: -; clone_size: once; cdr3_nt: TGTGCCAGCAACGGGGGGCACGAGCAGTACTTC; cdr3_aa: CASNGGHEQYF
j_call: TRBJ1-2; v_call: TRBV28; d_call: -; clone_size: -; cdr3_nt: TGTGCCAGCAGTCGACAGGTCAAAGGCTACACCTTC; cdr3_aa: CASSRQVKGYTF
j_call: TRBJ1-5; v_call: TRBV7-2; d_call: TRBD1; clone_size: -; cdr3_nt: TGTGCCAGCAGCTTGGGGACAGGCGGAGGCAATCAGCCCCAGCATTTT; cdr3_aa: CASSLGTGGGNQPQHF
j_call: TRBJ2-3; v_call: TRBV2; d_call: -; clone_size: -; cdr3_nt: TGTGCCAGCAAGAAACAGGGAGGAGGAGATACGCAGTATTTT; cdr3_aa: CASKKQGGGDTQYF